The rows below give T cell receptor beta chains drawn from one sample of a study of human T cells and chemical hapten exposure. TCRdb re-called the RACE reads with MiXCR, one entry per CDR3 protein. The profile covers 300,000 to 450,000 distinct CDR3 sequences, with 5% to 6.5% appearing a single time and around 8% taken by the ten largest. The sequencing used whole blood, collected in connection with sensitization to the hapten diphenylcyclopropenone (DPC). The receptors were sampled from a woman between 18 and 29 years old with alopecia areata. Some clones in this sample may be carry-over from other donors' samples. The CDR3 runs from the conserved cysteine through the conserved F or W. A D gene is named only where the DNA matches it firmly. A row's size may be missing; if present it is once, few, many or a size class.

v_call,d_call,clone_size,j_call,cdr3_aa,cdr3_nt
TRBV24-1,NA,NA,TRBJ2-2,CATSDGTPNTGELFF,TGTGCCACCAGTGATGGGACACCGAACACCGGGGAGCTGTTTTTT
TRBV12-3/TRBV12-4,TRBD1,many,TRBJ1-1,CASTQGQGPGGAFF,TGTGCCAGCACCCAAGGACAGGGCCCAGGTGGGGCTTTCTTT
TRBV3-1,NA,few,TRBJ1-5,CASSQYGGLQPQHF,TGTGCCAGCAGCCAATACGGGGGGCTTCAGCCCCAGCATTTT
TRBV6-6,NA,few,TRBJ1-3,CASSLRAGGGNTIYF,TGTGCCAGCAGTCTCCGGGCTGGGGGAGGAAACACCATATATTTT
TRBV6-5,NA,NA,TRBJ1-2,CASSYLTWGDGYTF,TGTGCCAGCAGTTACCTAACATGGGGCGATGGCTACACCTTC
TRBV12-5,TRBD1,NA,TRBJ2-1,CASGSDRVHEQFF,TGTGCTAGTGGTTCTGACAGGGTCCATGAGCAGTTCTTC
TRBV6-5,NA,NA,TRBJ1-2,CASSLTGQNLNYGYTF,TGTGCCAGCAGTTTGACGGGACAAAACCTTAACTATGGCTACACCTTC
TRBV4-3,NA,many,TRBJ2-2,CASSQDARAPGRELFF,TGCGCCAGCAGCCAAGACGCCCGGGCCCCCGGCCGGGAGCTGTTTTTT
TRBV12-3/TRBV12-4,TRBD1,many,TRBJ1-2,CASSPGGAPMMLTF,TGTGCCAGCAGTCCAGGGGGGGCGCCTATGATGCTCACCTTC
TRBV7-9,TRBD1,many,TRBJ1-1,CASSLAGTATEAFF,TGTGCCAGCAGCTTAGCGGGGACAGCCACTGAAGCTTTCTTT
TRBV12-3/TRBV12-4,NA,NA,TRBJ1-3,CASSTRTVSGNTIYF,TGTGCCAGCAGTACCCGTACCGTCTCTGGAAACACCATATATTTT
TRBV12-3/TRBV12-4,NA,few,TRBJ2-7,CASSFRASYEQYF,TGTGCCAGCAGTTTTAGGGCCTCCTACGAGCAGTACTTC
TRBV18,TRBD2,many,TRBJ2-1,CASSRGLVREQFF,TGTGCCAGCTCACGAGGACTAGTTCGAGAGCAGTTCTTC
TRBV9,TRBD2,NA,TRBJ2-5,CASSVVGLAGVETQYF,TGTGCCAGCAGCGTAGTCGGACTAGCGGGGGTGGAGACCCAGTACTTC
TRBV27,NA,few,TRBJ2-1,CASQGFTYNEQFF,TGTGCCAGCCAGGGTTTTACCTACAATGAGCAGTTCTTC
TRBV12-3/TRBV12-4,TRBD1,few,TRBJ1-1,CASSSYRGSGTEAFF,TGTGCCAGCAGTTCTTACAGGGGATCGGGCACTGAAGCTTTCTTT
TRBV12-5,TRBD1,few,TRBJ1-5,CASGLLSRDRDGQPQHF,TGTGCTAGTGGTTTGTTGTCCCGGGACAGGGACGGTCAGCCCCAGCATTTT
TRBV7-8,NA,NA,TRBJ2-3,CASSLDARGSDTQYF,TGTGCCAGCAGCCTGGACGCTAGAGGATCAGATACGCAGTATTTT
TRBV19,NA,many,TRBJ1-5,CASSIGQNNQPQHF,TGTGCCAGTAGTATTGGGCAGAACAATCAGCCCCAGCATTTT
TRBV28,NA,NA,TRBJ1-1,CASSLRFEAEAFF,TGTGCCAGCAGTTTAAGATTCGAGGCTGAAGCTTTCTTT
TRBV10-3,NA,NA,TRBJ1-1,CAISYSGGDSEAFF,TGTGCCATCAGTTATTCGGGGGGCGATTCAGAAGCTTTCTTT
TRBV28,TRBD1,few,TRBJ2-7,CASSAPGQGGIYEQYF,TGTGCCAGCAGTGCCCCGGGACAGGGCGGAATCTACGAGCAGTACTTC
TRBV7-2,TRBD1,NA,TRBJ1-3,CASSLHRDRFSGNTIYF,TGTGCCAGCAGCTTACACCGGGACAGGTTCTCTGGAAACACCATATATTTT
TRBV6-6,TRBD2,NA,TRBJ2-2,CASRGGGGNTGELFF,TGTGCCAGCAGGGGTGGCGGGGGTAACACCGGGGAGCTGTTTTTT
TRBV29-1,NA,many,TRBJ2-1,CSVEEPSPYNEQFF,TGCAGCGTTGAAGAACCTAGCCCTTACAATGAGCAGTTCTTC
TRBV7-2,NA,many,TRBJ2-3,CASSLTLHTDTQYF,TGTGCCAGCAGCTTAACTCTCCACACAGATACGCAGTATTTT
TRBV14,NA,few,TRBJ2-2,CASSQQPNTGELFF,TGTGCCAGCAGCCAACAACCAAACACCGGGGAGCTGTTTTTT
TRBV7-2,TRBD1,NA,TRBJ1-6,CASSYLPGQGYSPLHF,TGTGCCAGCAGTTACCTTCCGGGACAGGGTTATTCACCCCTCCACTTT
TRBV12-2,NA,few,TRBJ2-7,CASRLFIPYEQYF,TGTGCAAGTCGCTTGTTCATACCCTACGAGCAGTACTTC
TRBV4-3,NA,many,TRBJ2-3,CASSALDTDTQYF,TGCGCCAGCAGTGCGCTAGACACAGATACGCAGTATTTT
TRBV6-2/TRBV6-3,TRBD2,many,TRBJ2-1,CASRLAGERAHNEQFF,TGTGCCAGCAGACTAGCGGGGGAACGGGCACACAATGAGCAGTTCTTC
TRBV9,TRBD1,few,TRBJ2-7,CASSLGQISYEQYF,TGTGCCAGCAGCTTGGGACAGATCTCCTACGAGCAGTACTTC
TRBV6-1,TRBD1,many,TRBJ1-6,CASSETGADSPLHF,TGTGCCAGCAGTGAAACAGGGGCAGATTCACCCCTCCACTTT
TRBV29-1,NA,few,TRBJ2-5,CSVGFQGKETQYF,TGCAGCGTTGGGTTCCAGGGAAAAGAGACCCAGTACTTC
TRBV4-3,TRBD2,few,TRBJ2-5,CASSQENFGTSGGPRETQYF,TGCGCCAGCAGCCAAGAGAATTTTGGGACTAGCGGGGGGCCACGAGAGACCCAGTACTTC
TRBV28,NA,many,TRBJ2-1,CAARTSSYNEQFF,TGTGCCGCACGGACAAGCTCCTACAATGAGCAGTTCTTC
TRBV7-9,NA,many,TRBJ2-5,CASSGLLKQETQYF,TGTGCCAGCAGCGGGCTGTTGAAGCAGGAGACCCAGTACTTC
TRBV7-9,NA,NA,TRBJ1-4,CASSAAYRATNEKLFF,TGTGCCAGCAGCGCCGCCTACAGAGCAACTAATGAAAAACTGTTTTTT
TRBV6-1,NA,few,TRBJ1-3,CASTENTIYF,TGTGCCAGCACGGAAAACACCATATATTTT
TRBV20-1,NA,NA,TRBJ2-5,CSARDSTGAGETQYF,TGCAGTGCTAGAGATTCTACAGGGGCGGGGGAGACCCAGTACTTC
TRBV4-2,TRBD1,many,TRBJ2-2,CASSQDSDRDTGELFF,TGTGCCAGCAGCCAAGATTCTGACAGGGACACCGGGGAGCTGTTTTTT
TRBV5-1,NA,few,TRBJ2-1,CASSPGRLSLDNEQFF,TGCGCCAGCAGCCCCGGTAGACTCTCACTAGACAATGAGCAGTTCTTC
TRBV5-1,TRBD2,many,TRBJ2-3,CASSLAGESTDTQYF,TGCGCCAGCAGTCTAGCGGGGGAAAGCACAGATACGCAGTATTTT
TRBV20-1,TRBD2,many,TRBJ2-7,CSARGVRSGVSYEQYF,TGCAGTGCTAGAGGGGTTCGTAGCGGGGTTTCCTACGAGCAGTACTTC
TRBV20-1,NA,NA,TRBJ1-6,CSADSPLHF,TGCAGTGCCGATTCACCCCTCCACTTT
TRBV6-2/TRBV6-3,TRBD1,NA,TRBJ1-2,CASSTPDREGYRYTF,TGTGCCAGCAGTACCCCGGACAGGGAGGGTTATCGCTACACCTTC
TRBV7-2,TRBD1,few,TRBJ2-1,CASSTRQGSYNEQFF,TGTGCCAGCAGCACCCGACAGGGCTCCTACAATGAGCAGTTCTTC
TRBV12-5,TRBD2,few,TRBJ2-3,CASGLAPKTETSGGRESTDTQYF,TGTGCTAGTGGTTTGGCTCCAAAAACCGAGACTAGCGGGGGACGAGAAAGCACAGATACGCAGTATTTT
TRBV6-1,NA,few,TRBJ2-3,CASSPSFRSYSTDTQYF,TGTGCCAGCAGTCCTTCTTTCAGGTCCTACAGCACAGATACGCAGTATTTT
TRBV6-2/TRBV6-3,NA,many,TRBJ1-1,CASSHQVNTEAFF,TGTGCCAGCAGTCACCAGGTGAACACTGAAGCTTTCTTT
TRBV5-4,TRBD1,few,TRBJ2-3,CASSLTQGSTDTQYF,TGTGCCAGCAGCCTAACACAGGGGAGCACAGATACGCAGTATTTT